The 9 T cell receptor beta chains given below trace back to one sample, sequenced in a study of T cell responses to AZD1222 COVID-19 vaccine. Libraries were prepared by immunoSEQ multiplex PCR; TCRdb keeps only in-frame clonotypes and omits some of them. Of 90,000 to 95,000 clones in the sample, roughly nine tenths were seen once. This specimen consisted of peripheral blood, obtained on day 0 of AZD1222 vaccination. The receptors originated from an adult in good health.

The V and J genes are TRBV7-3 and TRBJ2-2; 8 positions match TRBD2. Germline V CDR1 and CDR2: SGHTA, FQGTGA. The CDR3 loop spans 16 amino acids. J lost 5 bases, V lost 5 bases, and 10 bases had no gene match. CDR3 coding DNA: TGTGCCAGCAGCCCCTCCCCGGGGGGGCCGACCGGGGAGCTGTTTTTT. This gives the protein CASSPSPGGPTGELFF.

The chain carries TRBV6-2 or TRBV6-3 and TRBJ1-2, with D possibly being TRBD1 (6 bases). Trimming stripped 0 bases from V and 8 bases from J, with 10 bases between. This CDR3 has 13 amino acids. In germline, CDR1 is MNHEY, CDR2 SVGEGT. CDR3 DNA sequence: TGTGCCAGCAGTTACTCGGGGGCGAGAGGCTACACCTTC. Translating gives CASSYSGARGYTF.

This chain connects TRBV10-3 to TRBJ1-2; D perhaps matches TRBD1 (6 bases). The CDR3 has 12 amino acids. Trimming shortened V by 0 bases and J by 10 bases, and 9 bases separated the two germline ends. CDR1 ENHRY and CDR2 SYGVKD come from the germline V gene. The CDR3, as DNA: TGTGCCATCAGTGAGTCGATGGGGGCCTACACCTTC. This codes for CAISESMGAYTF.

The rearrangement joins TRBV19 to TRBJ2-4, with D tentatively TRBD1 (6 bases). Trimming cost V 8 bases and J 8 bases, with 19 bases left between them. This CDR3 comprises 14 residues. Germline CDR1 and CDR2: LNHDA and SQIVND (reference sequence). CDR3 bases: TGTGCCAGTGGTACTCAGGGGTTCATGGACATTCAGTACTTC. It codes for CASGTQGFMDIQYF.

The chain joins TRBV30 to TRBJ1-1, with D perhaps matching TRBD1 (5 bases). The CDR3 has 13 amino acids. Looked up from germline, CDR1 is GTSNPN and CDR2 is SVGIG (reference sequence). V dropped 0 bases and J dropped 4 bases, with 9 bases sitting between them. The CDR3 reads CAWSVQEGTEAFF. The CDR3 DNA reads as TGTGCCTGGAGTGTACAGGAGGGCACTGAAGCTTTCTTT.

This chain links TRBV7-9 with TRBJ1-1, with 10 bases matching TRBD1. The V gene end was trimmed by 3 bases and the J gene end by 6 bases; junction bases not matched to a gene: 4. The CDR3 totals 14 residues. Looked up from germline, CDR1 is SEHNR and CDR2 is FQNEAQ (reference sequence). CDR3 region: CASSFGTGASEAFF. CDR3 nucleotides: TGTGCCAGCAGCTTTGGGACAGGGGCATCTGAAGCTTTCTTT.

This clone was observed a handful of times. The chain employs TRBV4-2 and TRBJ1-2, with TRBD1 matching over 7 bases. This CDR3 region has 19 residues. Per germline, CDR1 LGHNA and CDR2 YNFKEQ. V lost 0 bases to trimming and J lost 5 bases; unmatched junction nucleotides: 18. DNA of the CDR3: TGTGCCAGCAGCCAAGAAGGTACGCCCCCGCAGGGGGATTATTATGGCTACACCTTC. It yields the protein CASSQEGTPPQGDYYGYTF.

This clone was picked up a small number of times. J is TRBJ2-7 and V is TRBV5-6; D gene ambiguous. Germline CDR1 reads SGHDT; CDR2 reads YYEEEE. CDR3 length: 15 amino acids. V lost 2 bases, J lost 2 bases, and 14 bases lay in between. CDR3 residues: CASSFLGRAAYEQYF. CDR3 DNA sequence: TGTGCCAGCAGCTTCTTAGGCAGAGCCGCCTACGAGCAGTACTTC.

The sample holds one count of this clone. The genes are TRBV28 and TRBJ1-3, with D perhaps TRBD1 (5 bases). Trimming pared 6 bases from V and 8 bases from J, leaving 17 bases between. Germline V gene data show CDR1 as MDHEN and CDR2 as SYDVKM. This CDR3 has 14 amino acids. The CDR3 nucleotides are TGTGCCAGCAGCCCGGGACGCCGCACAGACACCATATATTTT. The encoded protein is CASSPGRRTDTIYF. Together with reference TRBV28 and TRBJ1-3, the CDR3 gives the full variable domain: DVKVTQSSRYLVKRTGEKVFLECVQDMDHENMFWYRQDPGLGLRLIYFSYDVKMKEKGDIPEGYSVSREKKERFSLILESASTNQTSMYLCASSPGRRTDTIYFGEGSWLTVV.